The rows below give T cell receptor beta chains drawn from one sample of a study of T cells in Graves' hyperthyroidism and ophthalmopathy. A single record per CDR3 protein comes from TCRdb applying MiXCR to the multiplex PCR reads. Among some 580,000 distinct CDR3 sequences listed, more than 15% were seen once. The sequenced sample consisted of blood. The receptors were gathered from a woman aged 40-49 years with Graves' ophthalmopathy. The CDR3 runs from the conserved cysteine through the conserved F or W. A D gene is named only where the DNA matches it firmly. Some rows have no size entry. The others give once, few or many, or a class for an expanded clone.

d_gene: NA; j_gene: TRBJ1-4; abundance: many; v_gene: TRBV18; CDR3nt: TGTGCCAGCTCACCACCAGACAGAACTAATGAAAAACTGTTTTTT; CDR3aa: CASSPPDRTNEKLFF
d_gene: NA; j_gene: TRBJ1-5; abundance: many; v_gene: TRBV2; CDR3nt: TGTGCCAGCAGTGCACCCTATGTCTTTAGCGGCAGCCATAAGGCAGATCAGCCCCAGCATTTT; CDR3aa: CASSAPYVFSGSHKADQPQHF
d_gene: NA; j_gene: TRBJ2-3; abundance: NA; v_gene: TRBV7-7; CDR3nt: TGTGCTAGCAGCCCCGTTGCGGCCCGAAGCACAGATACGCAGTATTTT; CDR3aa: CASSPVAARSTDTQYF
d_gene: NA; j_gene: TRBJ2-1; abundance: few; v_gene: TRBV29-1; CDR3nt: TGCAGCGTTGCTAAGGGGGAGAGTGAGCAGTTCTTC; CDR3aa: CSVAKGESEQFF
d_gene: NA; j_gene: TRBJ2-1; abundance: NA; v_gene: TRBV5-1; CDR3nt: TGCGCCAGCAGCCCCGGCACGGTCACCTATGAGCAGTTCTTC; CDR3aa: CASSPGTVTYEQFF
d_gene: NA; j_gene: TRBJ1-3; abundance: NA; v_gene: TRBV10-1; CDR3nt: TGCGCCAGCAGGACGTGCCACACCATATATTTT; CDR3aa: CASRTCHTIYF
d_gene: NA; j_gene: TRBJ2-1; abundance: few; v_gene: TRBV30; CDR3nt: TGTGCCTGGACCTCGACCAATGAGCAGTTCTTC; CDR3aa: CAWTSTNEQFF
d_gene: TRBD2; j_gene: TRBJ2-1; abundance: many; v_gene: TRBV28; CDR3nt: TGTGCCAGCAGGCCCTTTGGCGGGAGCGGCAATGAGCAGTTCTTC; CDR3aa: CASRPFGGSGNEQFF
d_gene: NA; j_gene: TRBJ2-7; abundance: NA; v_gene: TRBV20-1; CDR3nt: TGCAGTGCTCTGGGGGTGGACACCACCTACGAGCAGTACTTC; CDR3aa: CSALGVDTTYEQYF
d_gene: TRBD2; j_gene: TRBJ2-1; abundance: NA; v_gene: TRBV29-1; CDR3nt: TGCAGCGTTGAAAAGTTAGCGGGGTCGGGTTATGAGCAGTTCTTC; CDR3aa: CSVEKLAGSGYEQFF
d_gene: NA; j_gene: TRBJ1-1; abundance: NA; v_gene: TRBV14; CDR3nt: TGTGCCAGCAGCCAAGAAGGGTCAGGAGTGAACACTGAAGCTTTCTTT; CDR3aa: CASSQEGSGVNTEAFF
d_gene: TRBD2; j_gene: TRBJ2-1; abundance: many; v_gene: TRBV11-1; CDR3nt: TGTGCCAGCATGCATAGCGGGAGGAATGAGCAGTTCTTC; CDR3aa: CASMHSGRNEQFF
d_gene: TRBD2; j_gene: TRBJ2-5; abundance: few; v_gene: TRBV5-5; CDR3nt: TGTGCCAGCAGCTTTGGTAGCGGGGTACAAGAGACCCAGTACTTC; CDR3aa: CASSFGSGVQETQYF
d_gene: NA; j_gene: TRBJ2-3; abundance: NA; v_gene: TRBV2; CDR3nt: TGTGCCAGCAGTGAGGGGGGGGCGGGAGCCCCGGGGAGCACAGATACGCAGTATTTT; CDR3aa: CASSEGGAGAPGSTDTQYF
d_gene: NA; j_gene: TRBJ2-1; abundance: many; v_gene: TRBV2; CDR3nt: TGTGCCAGCAGTGTAAGAGGGAGTGAGCAGTTCTTC; CDR3aa: CASSVRGSEQFF
d_gene: NA; j_gene: TRBJ1-4; abundance: NA; v_gene: TRBV11-2; CDR3nt: TGTGCCAGCAGCTTAATGGGGGGCTTACGAGAAAAACTGTTTTTT; CDR3aa: CASSLMGGLREKLFF
d_gene: NA; j_gene: TRBJ1-4; abundance: few; v_gene: TRBV6-1; CDR3nt: TGTGCCAGCACATCAGGGAGGCCTAATGAAAAACTGTTTTTT; CDR3aa: CASTSGRPNEKLFF
d_gene: NA; j_gene: TRBJ2-5; abundance: few; v_gene: TRBV5-1; CDR3nt: TGCGCCAGCAGCACCGGACTGAACCAAGAGACCCAGTACTTC; CDR3aa: CASSTGLNQETQYF
d_gene: NA; j_gene: TRBJ1-2; abundance: NA; v_gene: TRBV7-9; CDR3nt: TGTGCCAGCAGACGGACAGCCGCTTTAGGGTATGGCTACACCTTC; CDR3aa: CASRRTAALGYGYTF
d_gene: TRBD2; j_gene: TRBJ2-1; abundance: NA; v_gene: TRBV9; CDR3nt: TGTGCCAGCAGCGTAGATCCCCTAGCGGGAGTTGAGCAGTTCTTC; CDR3aa: CASSVDPLAGVEQFF
d_gene: NA; j_gene: TRBJ2-7; abundance: many; v_gene: TRBV6-1; CDR3nt: TGTGCCAGCAGTACATCGCGGGCGCTGACCTACGAGCAGTACTTC; CDR3aa: CASSTSRALTYEQYF
d_gene: NA; j_gene: TRBJ2-7; abundance: NA; v_gene: TRBV20-1; CDR3nt: TGCAGTGCTAGAGGCCTTAGGTGGGGGACCTACGAGCAGTACTTC; CDR3aa: CSARGLRWGTYEQYF
d_gene: TRBD2; j_gene: TRBJ2-5; abundance: many; v_gene: TRBV7-9; CDR3nt: TGTGCCAGCAGCTTCTCTGACGCGGGGGACCGACGCGAGACCCAGTACTTC; CDR3aa: CASSFSDAGDRRETQYF
d_gene: TRBD2; j_gene: TRBJ2-3; abundance: many; v_gene: TRBV5-5; CDR3nt: TGTGCCAGCAGCTTCCGGGGGGGAGATACGCAGTATTTT; CDR3aa: CASSFRGGDTQYF
d_gene: TRBD2; j_gene: TRBJ2-5; abundance: few; v_gene: TRBV3-1; CDR3nt: TGTGCCAGCAGCCACCGTCGACTAGCGGGGAACCGTGAGACCCAGTACTTC; CDR3aa: CASSHRRLAGNRETQYF
d_gene: NA; j_gene: TRBJ2-2; abundance: many; v_gene: TRBV11-2; CDR3nt: TGTGCCAGCAGCTTTACCGGGGGCTCCGGGGAGCTGTTTTTT; CDR3aa: CASSFTGGSGELFF
d_gene: NA; j_gene: TRBJ2-1; abundance: many; v_gene: TRBV12-5; CDR3nt: TGTGCTAGTGGTCCCTCCCCCGAGGGAGCGCTCACCTCGAGCTCCTACAATGAGCAGTTCTTC; CDR3aa: CASGPSPEGALTSSSYNEQFF
d_gene: NA; j_gene: TRBJ2-7; abundance: many; v_gene: TRBV11-2; CDR3nt: TGTGCCAGCAGCTCAGAAACAGGGTCCTCCGAGCAGTACTTC; CDR3aa: CASSSETGSSEQYF
d_gene: NA; j_gene: TRBJ1-5; abundance: few; v_gene: TRBV12-5; CDR3nt: TGTGCTAGTGGTTTGTCTGCGGGCAGCAATCAGCCCCAGCATTTT; CDR3aa: CASGLSAGSNQPQHF
d_gene: TRBD1; j_gene: TRBJ1-2; abundance: NA; v_gene: TRBV28; CDR3nt: TGTGCCAGCAGAGACCAAGGGGGCGCCTATGGCTACACCTTC; CDR3aa: CASRDQGGAYGYTF
d_gene: NA; j_gene: TRBJ1-1; abundance: few; v_gene: TRBV19; CDR3nt: TGTGCCAGCCAGACGGGAGAGGACCTTGAAGCTTTCTTT; CDR3aa: CASQTGEDLEAFF
d_gene: TRBD1; j_gene: TRBJ2-3; abundance: many; v_gene: TRBV7-3; CDR3nt: TGTGCCAGCAGCTTCCTCAGGGGGCTTCAAGATACGCAGTATTTT; CDR3aa: CASSFLRGLQDTQYF
d_gene: NA; j_gene: TRBJ1-4; abundance: NA; v_gene: TRBV20-1; CDR3nt: TGCAGTGCTAGAGTAAACCCTAATGAAAAACTGTTTTTT; CDR3aa: CSARVNPNEKLFF
d_gene: NA; j_gene: TRBJ1-5; abundance: few; v_gene: TRBV2; CDR3nt: TGTGCCAGCAGTTTTTTAGGGACTAATCAGCCCCAGCATTTT; CDR3aa: CASSFLGTNQPQHF
d_gene: TRBD2; j_gene: TRBJ2-5; abundance: many; v_gene: TRBV20-1; CDR3nt: TGCAGTGCTAGCCTCGATAGCGGGAGGGTGGGGGAGACCCAGTACTTC; CDR3aa: CSASLDSGRVGETQYF
d_gene: NA; j_gene: TRBJ1-2; abundance: NA; v_gene: TRBV18; CDR3nt: TGTGCCAGCTCAAGACAGGAAACCTTACGTGGCTACACCTTC; CDR3aa: CASSRQETLRGYTF
d_gene: NA; j_gene: TRBJ1-1; abundance: few; v_gene: TRBV20-1; CDR3nt: TGCAGTGCTAGAGATCCGGGGGTGAACACTGAAGCTTTCTTT; CDR3aa: CSARDPGVNTEAFF
d_gene: NA; j_gene: TRBJ2-3; abundance: few; v_gene: TRBV7-2; CDR3nt: TGTGCCAGCAGCCAAGATCTGAGGCGGGGCTTCACAGATACGCAGTATTTT; CDR3aa: CASSQDLRRGFTDTQYF
d_gene: NA; j_gene: TRBJ1-6; abundance: few; v_gene: TRBV12-3/TRBV12-4; CDR3nt: TGTGCCAGCAGGGTACAGGGAGTCTCACCCCTCCACTTT; CDR3aa: CASRVQGVSPLHF
d_gene: NA; j_gene: TRBJ2-1; abundance: many; v_gene: TRBV3-1; CDR3nt: TGTGCCAGCACTCAGGACGGAAACAATGAGCAGTTCTTC; CDR3aa: CASTQDGNNEQFF
d_gene: NA; j_gene: TRBJ2-3; abundance: many; v_gene: TRBV20-1; CDR3nt: TGCAGTGCTAGAGTAGGGCAGGGAACAGATACGCAGTATTTT; CDR3aa: CSARVGQGTDTQYF